The 32 T cell receptor beta chains given below trace back to one sample, sequenced in a study of control samples from healthy donors and cancer patients. Sequencing used immunoSEQ multiplex PCR; TCRdb keeps in-frame clones, though not all of them. Here the sample spans fewer than 65,000 clones, about nine tenths being singletons. Sample: PBMCs. These receptors were collected from a middle-aged man with colorectal cancer.

This chain uses TRBV28 with TRBJ1-5; D call uncertain. Trimming removed 5 bases from V and 0 bases from J, with 14 bases in between. The germline V gene has CDR1 MDHEN and CDR2 SYDVKM. The CDR3 contains 16 residues. The CDR3 region is CASSRRVTVSNQPQHF. Written as DNA, the CDR3 is TGTGCCAGCAGTCGTAGGGTCACAGTTAGCAATCAGCCCCAGCATTTT.

The chain couples TRBV7-9 to TRBJ1-2, with D unclear. This CDR3 has 12 amino acids. Germline lookup yields CDR1 SEHNR and CDR2 FQNEAQ (reference sequence). V dropped 6 bases and J dropped 3 bases, with 8 bases sitting between them. CDR3: CASSAWDYGYTF. The CDR3 DNA is TGTGCCAGCAGTGCCTGGGACTATGGCTACACCTTC.

The sample holds a few counts of this clone. The chain uses TRBV7-9 and TRBJ2-6; D ambiguous. Between the trimmed V and J ends, which lost 2 bases and 0 bases, there was a span of 11 bases. CDR1 and CDR2 (germline): SEHNR, FQNEAQ (reference sequence). The CDR3 loop spans 17 amino acids. The CDR3 DNA follows: TGTGCCAGCAGCTTACGACTGACGGGCTCTGGGGCCAACGTCCTGACTTTC. It is translated as CASSLRLTGSGANVLTF.

The CDR3: CASSNLDRVGAFF. DNA of the CDR3: TGTGCCAGCAGCAACCTCGACAGGGTCGGAGCTTTCTTT. The V and J genes are TRBV27 and TRBJ1-1; TRBD1 matches at 7 bases. The CDR3 spans 13 residues. In germline, CDR1 is MNHEY, CDR2 SMNVEV (reference sequence). Losses at the gene ends were 6 bases for V and 10 bases for J; bases not matched to a gene: 11.

This clone was seen just once. The CDR3 loop reads CASSPPLAGSYEQYF. CDR3 coding DNA: TGTGCCAGCAGTCCCCCCCTTGCAGGTTCCTACGAGCAGTACTTC. The gene calls are TRBV6-6 and TRBJ2-7; unclear D gene. The CDR3 spans 15 residues. The V gene lost 5 bases and the J gene lost 1 base, with 15 bases spanning the gap. CDR1 and CDR2 from the germline V gene are MNHNY and SVGAGI (reference sequence).

This sequence joins TRBV4-1 and TRBJ2-7, with D hard to call. Trimming cost V 3 bases and J 4 bases, with 7 bases left between them. Germline loops: CDR1 MGHRA, CDR2 YSYEKL. The CDR3 totals 12 residues. CDR3 nucleotide sequence: TGCGCCAGCAGCCACCCTGGGTACGAGCAGTACTTC. Its protein product is CASSHPGYEQYF.

V usage is TRBV6-5 and J usage is TRBJ2-7, with TRBD2 matching over 7 bases. Germline V gene lookup returns CDR1 MNHEY and CDR2 SVGAGI. V shed 0 bases and J 1 base; nucleotides not matched to a gene: 0. The CDR3 runs to 14 residues. The CDR3 protein is CASSYSRESYEQYF. CDR3 in DNA: TGTGCCAGCAGTTACTCGCGGGAGTCCTACGAGCAGTACTTC.

The J gene is TRBJ2-7, the V gene TRBV27; 9 bases match TRBD1. The V segment lost 6 bases and the J segment 4 bases; nucleotides outside the gene matches: 4. Germline assignment: CDR1 MNHEY and CDR2 SMNVEV (reference sequence). The CDR3 consists of 13 residues. The chain's CDR3 is CASSTDRGYEQYF. The CDR3 DNA follows: TGTGCCAGCAGCACGGACAGGGGTTACGAGCAGTACTTC.

The chain carries TRBV13 and TRBJ2-2, with 9 bases aligning to TRBD2. The length of the CDR3 is 17 residues. The junction had 4 bases not matched to a gene; V was cut back by 2 bases and J by 0 bases. Per the germline V gene, CDR1 is PRHDT and CDR2 is FYEKMQ (reference sequence). The CDR3 nucleotides are TGTGCCAGCAGCTTACAGGCGGGAGGGTCGAACACCGGGGAGCTGTTTTTT. It specifies CASSLQAGGSNTGELFF.

The rearrangement joins TRBV7-9 to TRBJ2-1, with 13 bases aligning to TRBD2. The V gene's germline CDR1 is SEHNR and CDR2 FQNEAQ (reference sequence). V gave up 2 bases and J gave up 9 bases; unmatched junction bases: 7. The CDR3 covers 16 residues. DNA for the CDR3: TGTGCCAGCAGCTTATTTGGGACTAGCGGGACGGTTGAGCAGTTCTTC. Protein: CASSLFGTSGTVEQFF.

The chain joins TRBV5-1 to TRBJ2-7; the D gene could be TRBD1 or TRBD2 (5 bases each). The V gene lost 3 bases and the J gene lost 1 base, with 14 bases spanning the gap. The germline V gene encodes CDR1 SGHRS and CDR2 YFSETQ. There are 15 residues in the CDR3. CDR3 nucleotides: TGCGCCAGCAGCTCCAGGGCTAGCAGTTCCTACGAGCAGTACTTC. It translates to CASSSRASSSYEQYF.

This clone was detected a few times. The V gene is TRBV29-1, the J gene TRBJ1-2; maybe TRBD1 (6 bases). Germline CDR1 and CDR2: SQVTM and ANQGSEA. The CDR3 has 11 amino acids. Trimming removed 7 bases at V and 4 bases at J, with 10 bases between. CDR3: CSAGDFYGYTF. CDR3 nucleotide sequence: TGCAGCGCAGGGGATTTCTATGGCTACACCTTC. Filled out from reference TRBV29-1 and TRBJ1-2, the complete variable domain reads SAVISQKPSRDICQRGTSLTIQCQVDSQVTMMFWYRQQPGQSLTLIATANQGSEATYESGFVIDKFPISRPNLTFSTLTVSNMSPEDSSIYLCSAGDFYGYTFGSGTRLTVV.

The rearrangement uses TRBV18 and TRBJ1-6; D gene uncertain. The CDR3 has 13 amino acids. The ends were cut back, 3 bases at V and 7 bases at J, with 7 bases in the middle. CDR1 is KGHSH and CDR2 is LQKENI in the germline V gene. The CDR3 DNA is TGTGCCAGCTCACCTTTGGAAAATTCACCCCTCCACTTT. Translating gives CASSPLENSPLHF.

The genes are TRBV5-1 and TRBJ1-1; a possible D gene is TRBD1 (6 bases). Trimming cost V 5 bases and J 1 base, with 12 bases left between them. The CDR3 sequence is 14 residues long. Germline values: CDR1 SGHRS, CDR2 YFSETQ. DNA of the CDR3: TGCGCCAGCAGAACACAACAGGGGAACACTGAAGCTTTCTTT. Translation gives CASRTQQGNTEAFF.

The chain uses TRBV27 and TRBJ2-5; the D is unclear. Trimming took off 3 bases at V and 0 bases at J, with 11 bases between the two ends. The CDR3 totals 15 residues. CDR1 MNHEY and CDR2 SMNVEV come from the germline V gene (reference sequence). The CDR3 region is CASSFMGLYQETQYF. The DNA for the CDR3 is TGTGCCAGCAGTTTTATGGGCCTGTACCAAGAGACCCAGTACTTC.

The gene calls are TRBV9 and TRBJ1-5; D perhaps matches TRBD1 (5 bases). The germline V and J ends were trimmed by 0 bases and 7 bases, with 8 bases remaining between them. Per the germline V gene, CDR1 is SGDLS and CDR2 is YYNGEE. The CDR3 totals 13 residues. The CDR3 region is CASSVAQGQPQHF. The CDR3, as DNA: TGTGCCAGCAGCGTAGCGCAGGGCCAGCCCCAGCATTTT.

The rearrangement links TRBV6-2 or TRBV6-3 to TRBJ2-7, with 7 nucleotides matching TRBD1. The J segment lost 2 bases and the V segment lost 4 bases, leaving 5 bases of the junction unmatched. CDR1 and CDR2 from the germline V gene are MNHEY and SVGEGT. This CDR3 is 14 amino acids long. The DNA of the CDR3 is TGTGCCAGCAGTTCGGACAGGACGGCCTACGAGCAGTACTTC. The encoded protein is CASSSDRTAYEQYF.

This clone was seen more than once but under ten times. J is TRBJ2-3 and V is TRBV24-1, with 9 bases that match TRBD2. Germline V gives CDR1 KGHDR, CDR2 SFDVKD. The V and J ends lost 7 bases and 5 bases, in that order; junction bases with no gene match: 9. The CDR3 totals 15 residues. The CDR3 DNA reads as TGTGCCACCAGCGCAGCGGGGGGAAACTTAGATACGCAGTATTTT. It translates to CATSAAGGNLDTQYF.

The chain couples TRBV4-1 to TRBJ2-1; D remains unclear. Germline lookup yields CDR1 MGHRA and CDR2 YSYEKL. V was shortened by 0 bases and J by 6 bases, with 9 bases between the two germline ends. This CDR3 contains 14 residues. The DNA for the CDR3 is TGCGCCAGCAGCCAAGAGCAGAGGCCCAATGAGCAGTTCTTC. This codes for CASSQEQRPNEQFF.

This chain connects TRBV6-2 or TRBV6-3 to TRBJ2-5; D unclear. This CDR3 comprises 11 residues. V lost 4 bases and J 4 bases, leaving 4 bases between the germline ends. Per germline, CDR1 MNHEY and CDR2 SVGEGT. The chain's CDR3 is CASSFVETQYF. CDR3 coding DNA: TGTGCCAGCAGTTTCGTAGAGACCCAGTACTTC.

The chain combines TRBV7-8 with TRBJ2-5; perhaps D is TRBD1 or TRBD2 (5 bases each). Deletions cut 5 bases from V and 3 bases from J, with 13 bases between. The CDR3 has 14 residues. Germline V gene sequence: CDR1 SGHVS, CDR2 FQNEAQ. In DNA, the CDR3 is TGTGCCAGCAGCCGGGGCTGGGGAGAAGAGACCCAGTACTTC. Translation: CASSRGWGEETQYF.

V is TRBV27 and J is TRBJ1-2; D uncertain. V lost 3 bases and J 3 bases, leaving 14 bases between the germline ends. Germline assignment: CDR1 MNHEY and CDR2 SMNVEV (reference sequence). The CDR3 contains 15 residues. As DNA, the CDR3 is TGTGCCAGCAGTTTCGGGCAGTTTGGGGACTATGGCTACACCTTC. Its protein product is CASSFGQFGDYGYTF.

This clone has only one observation. V is TRBV19 and J is TRBJ2-3; D is tentatively TRBD1 or TRBD2 (5 bases each). This CDR3 comprises 16 residues. V lost 3 bases and J 5 bases, leaving 18 bases between the germline ends. The germline gives CDR1 LNHDA, CDR2 SQIVND (reference sequence). This CDR3 reads CASSIHPGTVEDTQYF. CDR3 nucleotide sequence: TGTGCCAGTAGTATTCATCCCGGGACGGTGGAAGATACGCAGTATTTT. Combining the CDR3 with reference TRBV19 and TRBJ2-3 gives the whole variable domain DGGITQSPKYLFRKEGQNVTLSCEQNLNHDAMYWYRQDPGQGLRLIYYSQIVNDFQKGDIAEGYSVSREKKESFPLTVTSAQKNPTAFYLCASSIHPGTVEDTQYFGPGTRLTVL.

The V gene is TRBV7-9, the J gene TRBJ1-2; 7 bases align to TRBD1. The V gene's germline CDR1 is SEHNR and CDR2 FQNEAQ (reference sequence). This CDR3 is built from 14 residues. J gave up 5 bases and V 3 bases, and 6 bases lay outside the gene matches. CDR3 DNA sequence: TGTGCCAGCAGCTTTAGGGGGCAGGGTTATGGCTACACCTTC. It is translated as CASSFRGQGYGYTF.

This rearrangement joins TRBV30 to TRBJ2-2, with 8 bases lining up with TRBD1. The CDR3 is 14 amino acids. The germline V gene has CDR1 GTSNPN and CDR2 SVGIG (reference sequence). V shed 3 bases and J 0 bases; nucleotides not matched to a gene: 0. The CDR3 is CAWRDRANTGELFF. CDR3 DNA sequence: TGTGCCTGGAGGGACAGGGCGAACACCGGGGAGCTGTTTTTT.

This chain connects TRBV9 to TRBJ2-3; 8 bases are shared with TRBD2. Germline trimming cut 6 bases from V and 4 bases from J; bases unmatched to any gene: 10. Germline lookup yields CDR1 SGDLS and CDR2 YYNGEE. CDR3 length equals 15 residues. CDR3 DNA: TGTGCCAGCAAAAAGAGTAGCGGGACATCAGATACGCAGTATTTT. It specifies CASKKSSGTSDTQYF.

The chain combines TRBV5-1 with TRBJ2-1; 10 nucleotides match TRBD2. The V and J ends lost 4 bases and 10 bases, in that order; junction bases with no gene match: 8. The CDR3 contains 14 residues. Germline CDR1 is SGHRS and CDR2 is YFSETQ. CDR3 sequence: CASSPGLAEEEQFF. In DNA form, the CDR3 reads TGCGCCAGCAGCCCCGGACTAGCGGAGGAGGAGCAGTTCTTC.

J is TRBJ2-7 and V is TRBV18, with TRBD2 identical over 12 bases. Germline-derived CDR1 and CDR2 are KGHSH and LQKENI. The J segment lost 7 bases and the V segment lost 1 base, leaving 5 bases of the junction unmatched. The CDR3 has 15 amino acids. CDR3 protein: CASSPLGLAGGEQYF. The DNA of the CDR3 is TGTGCCAGCTCACCACTGGGACTAGCGGGTGGAGAGCAGTACTTC.

The V and J genes are TRBV5-1 and TRBJ2-1; 8 bases are a match to TRBD2. This CDR3 has 15 amino acids. CDR1 is SGHRS and CDR2 is YFSETQ in the germline V gene. V lost 4 bases and J lost 5; bases outside the gene matches: 8. The DNA of the CDR3 is TGCGCCAGCAGCCCCAGGAGCGGGGGAGACAATGAGCAGTTCTTC. This gives the protein CASSPRSGGDNEQFF. The variable domain in full, with the rest retrieved from reference TRBV5-1 and TRBJ2-1, is KAGVTQTPRYLIKTRGQQVTLSCSPISGHRSVSWYQQTPGQGLQFLFEYFSETQRNKGNFPGRFSGRQFSNSRSEMNVSTLELGDSALYLCASSPRSGGDNEQFFGPGTRLTVL.

This clone was seen once. In nucleotides, the CDR3 is TGTGCCAGTAGTCGGTACCAAGAGACCCAGTACTTC. Its translation is CASSRYQETQYF. V and J are TRBV19 and TRBJ2-5; D call uncertain. The CDR3 runs to 12 residues. V was clipped by 5 bases and J by 0 bases, with 4 bases between them. Germline assignment: CDR1 LNHDA and CDR2 SQIVND (reference sequence).

This chain joins TRBV7-2 and TRBJ2-3; tentative D call: TRBD1 (6 bases). The CDR3 spans 13 residues. V was pared by 2 bases and J by 15 bases, with 18 bases between. Germline-derived CDR1 and CDR2 are SGHTA and FQGNSA. CDR3 region: CASSLMDWGPRYF. The DNA of the CDR3 is TGTGCCAGCAGCTTAATGGACTGGGGGCCCCGCTATTTT.

This clone was seen only once. The chain is built from TRBV9 and TRBJ2-1; D gene uncertain. Looked up from germline, CDR1 is SGDLS and CDR2 is YYNGEE. The CDR3 sequence is 16 residues long. Trimming took off 3 bases at V and 0 bases at J, with 13 bases between the two ends. The CDR3 nucleotides read TGTGCCAGCAGCGGAAAACTCAGCTTCTCCTACAATGAGCAGTTCTTC. The encoded protein is CASSGKLSFSYNEQFF. Combining the CDR3 with reference TRBV9 and TRBJ2-1 gives the whole variable domain DSGVTQTPKHLITATGQRVTLRCSPRSGDLSVYWYQQSLDQGLQFLIQYYNGEERAKGNILERFSAQQFPDLHSELNLSSLELGDSALYFCASSGKLSFSYNEQFFGPGTRLTVL.